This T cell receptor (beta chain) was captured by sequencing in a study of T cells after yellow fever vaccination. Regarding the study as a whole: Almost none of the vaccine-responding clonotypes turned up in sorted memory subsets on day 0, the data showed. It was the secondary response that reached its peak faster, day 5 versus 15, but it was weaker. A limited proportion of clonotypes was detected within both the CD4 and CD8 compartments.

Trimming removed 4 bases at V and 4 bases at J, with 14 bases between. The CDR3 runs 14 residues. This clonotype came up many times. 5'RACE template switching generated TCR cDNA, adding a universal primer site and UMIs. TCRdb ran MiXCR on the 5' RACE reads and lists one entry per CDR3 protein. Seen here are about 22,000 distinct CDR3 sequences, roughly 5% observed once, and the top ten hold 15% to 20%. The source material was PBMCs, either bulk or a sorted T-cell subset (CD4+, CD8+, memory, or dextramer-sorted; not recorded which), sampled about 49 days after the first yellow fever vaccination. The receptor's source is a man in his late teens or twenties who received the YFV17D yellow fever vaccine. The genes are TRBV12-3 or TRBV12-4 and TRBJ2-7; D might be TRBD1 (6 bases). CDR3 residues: CASSWAGTGYEQYV. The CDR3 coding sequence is TGTGCCAGCAGTTGGGCGGGCACAGGGTACGAGCAGTACGTC.